The entry that follows covers one T cell receptor beta chain sequence. Its antigen is currently unknown. The data were produced by immunoSEQ multiplex PCR, yet TCRdb's version contains in-frame clones alone and is incomplete. The sample lists roughly 89,000 clones; around 92% were seen once. These data are taken from a study of graft-versus-host responses after intestinal transplantation. Background on the study: The recipients all started with anti-thymocyte globulin induction and then took tacrolimus and steroids for about three years. General study findings and limits: Marrow from the recipient contained GvH clones, some of which had appeared first in ileum or blood.

The CDR3 has 13 amino acids. Deletions cut 7 bases from V and 1 base from J, with 10 bases between. Germline-derived CDR1 and CDR2 are SNHLY and FYNNEI. The sequence derives from a human donor who received an intestinal transplant. This chain joins TRBV2 and TRBJ2-5; no firm D call. The sequences come from unstimulated CD4+ T cells sorted from spleen or lymph node cells, collected before intestinal transplant. The CDR3 loop reads CASNVPGQETQYF. The CDR3 nucleotides read TGTGCCAGCAATGTCCCGGGCCAAGAGACCCAGTACTTC.